The sequence of this T cell receptor beta chain was determined in a study of post-analysis software for immune sequencing data. Study results and caveats: Patients showed TRBV5-6, TRBV5-1 and TRBV20-1 among 4 or 5 TRBV segments more frequent than in controls.

This clonotype was seen a few times. Its antigen is still unknown. Incorporated into the TCR beta cDNA libraries were unique molecular identifiers, which served to reduce PCR and sequencing biases. Via MiXCR, TCRdb re-called the PCR reads, giving one row per CDR3 protein. In the table there are about 800,000 distinct CDR3 sequences, about 27% of which are singletons. V lost 3 bases and J lost 7, with 11 bases in between. The CDR3 contains 13 residues. J is TRBJ2-3 and V is TRBV12-3 or TRBV12-4; D is ambiguous. Sequencing was carried out using blood. The receptor comes from a girl aged 5-17 years with multiple sclerosis. The CDR3 spells CASSFFEENTQYF. The CDR3 nucleotides read TGTGCCAGCAGTTTCTTCGAGGAAAATACGCAGTATTTT.